The rows below give T cell receptor beta chains drawn from one sample of a study of blood T cell repertoires in COVID-19. The method was immunoSEQ multiplex PCR; TCRdb's version includes in-frame clones alone and lacks a portion of them. The sample contains 150,000 to 200,000 clones, 75% to 85% of which appear only once. Sequenced material: PBMCs or T cells enriched from blood (not recorded which). These receptors all stem from a man aged 35-49 years who had recovered from COVID-19. Each CDR3 is given with its conserved first and last residue. The order of the fields is CDR3 protein, CDR3 DNA, J gene, V gene, D gene, clone size. D genes are given only for firm matches. A clone size is listed for some rows: how often the clone was seen (once, few, many), or a class if it is expanded.

cdr3_aa: CSVIGGVHEQFF
cdr3_nt: TGCAGCGTGATCGGGGGGGTCCATGAGCAGTTCTTC
j_call: TRBJ2-1
v_call: TRBV29-1
d_call: TRBD2
clone_size: .

cdr3_aa: CASSPRLAGSAGELFF
cdr3_nt: TGTGCCAGCAGCCCCCGACTAGCGGGGTCAGCCGGGGAGCTGTTTTTT
j_call: TRBJ2-2
v_call: TRBV9
d_call: TRBD2
clone_size: .

cdr3_aa: CASSADIRYEQYF
cdr3_nt: TGTGCCAGCAGCGCGGACATACGCTACGAGCAGTACTTC
j_call: TRBJ2-7
v_call: TRBV5-6
d_call: .
clone_size: .

cdr3_aa: CATSEKQGDGYTF
cdr3_nt: TGTGCCACCAGTGAAAAACAGGGGGATGGCTACACCTTC
j_call: TRBJ1-2
v_call: TRBV24-1
d_call: TRBD1
clone_size: .

cdr3_aa: CASSLGQGFYTF
cdr3_nt: TGTGCCAGCAGTCTAGGACAGGGATTCTACACCTTC
j_call: TRBJ1-2
v_call: TRBV6-5
d_call: TRBD1
clone_size: .

cdr3_aa: CASSHTGSMVGYTF
cdr3_nt: TGCGCCAGCAGCCATACAGGGAGTATGGTAGGCTACACCTTC
j_call: TRBJ1-2
v_call: TRBV4-1
d_call: .
clone_size: once

cdr3_aa: CASSPFSTDTQYF
cdr3_nt: TGTGCCAGCAGCCCTTTTAGCACAGATACGCAGTATTTT
j_call: TRBJ2-3
v_call: TRBV3-1/TRBV3-2
d_call: .
clone_size: .

cdr3_aa: CASSYISATGGYTF
cdr3_nt: TGTGCCAGCAGTTACATTTCGGCGACAGGGGGCTACACCTTC
j_call: TRBJ1-2
v_call: TRBV6-5
d_call: TRBD1
clone_size: .

cdr3_aa: CASKRQVEGTGELFF
cdr3_nt: TGTGCCAGCAAAAGACAAGTCGAAGGCACCGGGGAGCTGTTTTTT
j_call: TRBJ2-2
v_call: TRBV9
d_call: .
clone_size: .

cdr3_aa: CASRTSGINTDTQYF
cdr3_nt: TGTGCCAGCAGAACTAGCGGGATCAACACAGATACGCAGTATTTT
j_call: TRBJ2-3
v_call: TRBV19
d_call: TRBD2
clone_size: .

cdr3_aa: CASSQLQGTYGYTF
cdr3_nt: TGTGCCAGCAGCCAGCTCCAGGGGACCTATGGCTACACCTTC
j_call: TRBJ1-2
v_call: TRBV14
d_call: .
clone_size: .

cdr3_aa: CSVTGDVMGYTF
cdr3_nt: TGCAGCGTAACAGGGGATGTTATGGGCTACACCTTC
j_call: TRBJ1-2
v_call: TRBV29-1
d_call: TRBD1
clone_size: .

cdr3_aa: CASSLGGQSPTDTQYF
cdr3_nt: TGTGCCAGCAGCTTAGGGGGACAAAGTCCGACAGATACGCAGTATTTT
j_call: TRBJ2-3
v_call: TRBV7-7
d_call: .
clone_size: once

cdr3_aa: CASIKISGGYNEQFF
cdr3_nt: TGTGCCAGCATTAAAATTAGCGGGGGCTACAATGAGCAGTTCTTC
j_call: TRBJ2-1
v_call: TRBV6-5
d_call: TRBD2
clone_size: few

cdr3_aa: CASSLISGYNEQFF
cdr3_nt: TGTGCCAGCAGCTTAATCTCGGGTTACAATGAGCAGTTCTTC
j_call: TRBJ2-1
v_call: TRBV7-2
d_call: .
clone_size: .

cdr3_aa: CAWGGLAGARTGELFF
cdr3_nt: TGTGCCTGGGGGGGACTAGCGGGGGCGCGCACCGGGGAGCTGTTTTTT
j_call: TRBJ2-2
v_call: TRBV30
d_call: TRBD2
clone_size: .